This T cell receptor beta chain was captured by sequencing in a study of cytomegalovirus exposure and HLA in healthy donors. Findings and limits, study-wide: Most TCR sequences proved rare, with some public TCRs found in many donors. In an earlier analysis, about 90% or about 30%: the productive usage of most TCR beta V segments. Reports state that TCR beta sequences accurately predicted most subjects' HLA-A and HLA-B alleles.

This CDR3 is built from 17 residues. The germline CDR1 and CDR2 sequences are MGHRA and YSYEKL. V was pared by 2 bases and J by 4 bases, with 20 bases between. Primers included in the PCR were 60 Vbeta and 13 Jbeta primers. TCRdb's copy holds only in-frame clones and misses some; the assay was immunoSEQ multiplex PCR. The sample consists of fewer than 250,000 clones, about 85% of them appearing once. About this clone: Its antigen is currently unknown.

Material for sequencing was PBMCs. The receptor was isolated from a woman between 45 and 65 years old in good health and CMV-seropositive. The chain links TRBV4-1 to TRBJ1-2; the D gene is possibly TRBD1 (6 bases). CDR3: CASSQLPGQEFFYGYTF. The CDR3 DNA reads as TGCGCCAGCAGCCAATTACCGGGACAAGAATTCTTCTATGGCTACACCTTC.